Below are 21 T cell receptor beta chains sequenced from a single sample in a study of blood T cell repertoires in COVID-19. Clones were sequenced by immunoSEQ multiplex PCR, and TCRdb holds only the in-frame ones, with some missing. This sample has almost 200,000 clones; about 85% occur once, and the top ten carry 0.95%. The sample comprised peripheral blood. The source of these receptors is a man aged 55 to 70 with COVID-19, enrolled during active disease.

The genes are TRBV27 and TRBJ2-1, with a tentative D call TRBD1 (5 bases). CDR1 and CDR2 (germline): MNHEY, SMNVEV (reference sequence). The length of the CDR3 is 14 residues. The V end was cut by 3 bases, the J end by 0 bases, with 6 bases between. CDR3 sequence reads: CASSFQGSYNEQFF. CDR3 nucleotide sequence: TGTGCCAGCAGTTTCCAGGGCTCCTACAATGAGCAGTTCTTC.

The V call is TRBV11-2, the J call TRBJ2-1, with 11 positions matching TRBD2. The CDR3 extends over 19 amino acids. Germline loops: CDR1 SGHAT, CDR2 FQNNGV. With 3 bases clipped from V and 0 bases from J, the junction kept 10 bases outside the gene matches. The CDR3 region has the DNA TGTGCCAGCAGCTTGACTAGCGGGACCAGTCCGAGCTCCTACAATGAGCAGTTCTTC. It encodes CASSLTSGTSPSSYNEQFF.

The genes are TRBV14 and TRBJ1-3, with a weak D call TRBD1 (5 bases). V shed 0 bases and J shed 4 bases, with 19 bases lying between them. CDR1 is SGHDN, CDR2 FVKESK, per germline. The CDR3 spans 18 residues. The chain's CDR3 is CASSQDYYPGSEGNTIYF. The CDR3 DNA reads as TGTGCCAGCAGCCAAGATTACTATCCAGGGTCGGAGGGAAACACCATATATTTT. Drawing the rest from reference TRBV14 and TRBJ1-3, the complete variable domain is EAGVTQFPSHSVIEKGQTVTLRCDPISGHDNLYWYRRVMGKEIKFLLHFVKESKQDESGMPNNRFLAERTGGTYSTLKVQPAELEDSGVYFCASSQDYYPGSEGNTIYFGEGSWLTVV.

The chain carries TRBV7-2 and TRBJ1-6; 8 nucleotides line up with TRBD1. Trimming at V came to 1 base and at J to 8 bases, leaving 4 bases not matched to a gene. Germline values: CDR1 SGHTA, CDR2 FQGNSA. The CDR3 consists of 15 residues. CDR3 region: CASSLGTGSYSPLHF. In nucleotides, the CDR3 is TGTGCCAGCAGCTTAGGGACAGGGAGTTATTCACCCCTCCACTTT.

The chain joins TRBV9 to TRBJ1-2; D perhaps matches TRBD1 (5 bases). The V end lost 0 bases, the J end lost 10 bases, and 22 bases lay between the germline ends. CDR1 is SGDLS and CDR2 is YYNGEE in the germline V gene. The CDR3 totals 16 residues. The CDR3 coding sequence is TGTGCCAGCAGCGTAGGGCCCGACAGCCATGTGGGATACTACACCTTC. It is translated as CASSVGPDSHVGYYTF. Together with reference TRBV9 and TRBJ1-2, the CDR3 gives the full variable domain: DSGVTQTPKHLITATGQRVTLRCSPRSGDLSVYWYQQSLDQGLQFLIQYYNGEERAKGNILERFSAQQFPDLHSELNLSSLELGDSALYFCASSVGPDSHVGYYTFGSGTRLTVV.

V usage is TRBV4-3 and J usage is TRBJ2-6, with 9 bases fitting TRBD1. V shed 2 bases and J 0 bases; nucleotides not matched to a gene: 8. Germline V gives CDR1 LGHNA, CDR2 YSLEER. The CDR3 sequence is 19 residues long. The CDR3 DNA reads as TGCGCCAGCAGCCAAAATCCGGGACAGGGACTCTCTGGGGCCAACGTCCTGACTTTC. This gives the protein CASSQNPGQGLSGANVLTF.

This chain joins TRBV12-1 and TRBJ2-2; no check of the table's D call, TRBD2, against the DNA was made. TRBV12-1 is a pseudogene. The CDR3 is made up of 20 amino acids. DNA of the CDR3: TGTGCCAGCAGCTTTGGCGGGGGACTAGCGGGAGATTGTAACACCGGGGAGCTGTTTTTT. It specifies CASSFGGGLAGDCNTGELFF.

The chain joins TRBV28 to TRBJ1-1; D not resolved. From germline, CDR1 is MDHEN and CDR2 SYDVKM. The CDR3 extends over 13 amino acids. Deletions cut 7 bases from V and 2 bases from J, with 11 bases between. CDR3 protein: CASTFPGNTEAFF. The DNA of the CDR3 is TGTGCCAGCACTTTTCCGGGAAACACTGAAGCTTTCTTT.

The chain couples TRBV3-1 (or the pseudogene TRBV3-2) to TRBJ1-4, with D perhaps TRBD1 (5 bases). Per the germline V gene, CDR1 is LGHDT and CDR2 is YNNKEL (reference sequence). V lost 1 base, J lost 8 bases, and 17 bases lay in between. This CDR3 is built from 16 residues. CDR3 amino acids: CASSQAAAGLGEKLFF. The CDR3 bases are TGTGCCAGCAGCCAAGCCGCAGCGGGGCTGGGGGAAAAACTGTTTTTT.

This clone appeared once. This chain uses TRBV6-2 or TRBV6-3 with TRBJ1-1; D is unclear. Germline CDR1 reads MNHEY; CDR2 reads SVGEGT. This CDR3 is 18 amino acids long. The V end was cut by 0 bases, the J end by 1 base, with 18 bases between. CDR3 nucleotides: TGTGCCAGCAGTTACTCGTCGGTCATGAGGACTCGGAACACTGAAGCTTTCTTT. Protein product: CASSYSSVMRTRNTEAFF.

The rearrangement links TRBV4-1 to TRBJ2-2; 9 bases map to TRBD1. The germline V gene has CDR1 MGHRA and CDR2 YSYEKL. V lost 4 bases to trimming and J lost 7 bases; unmatched junction nucleotides: 7. The CDR3 sequence is 15 residues long. This chain's CDR3 is CASSLRDRDNGELFF. For the CDR3, the DNA is TGCGCCAGCAGCCTCCGGGACAGGGATAACGGGGAGCTGTTTTTT.

This rearrangement joins TRBV27 to TRBJ1-1; no clear D gene. Germline lookup yields CDR1 MNHEY and CDR2 SMNVEV (reference sequence). V dropped 2 bases and J dropped 1 base, with 20 bases sitting between them. This CDR3 is 18 amino acids long. The CDR3 here is CASSLVAFVGAGNTEAFF. The CDR3, as DNA: TGTGCCAGCAGTTTAGTGGCTTTTGTGGGCGCGGGGAACACTGAAGCTTTCTTT.

The chain is built from TRBV5-3 and TRBJ1-2; D perhaps matches TRBD1 (6 bases). TRBV5-3 belongs to the ORF category, with a function that is uncertain. The CDR3 is 17 amino acids. Trimming removed 4 bases at V and 5 bases at J, with 24 bases between. The DNA of the CDR3 is TGTGCCAGAAGCAGGGCTCACAGGGTAAGTGAGTGGTATGGCTACACCTTC. Its translation is CARSRAHRVSEWYGYTF.

The chain combines TRBV11-1 with TRBJ2-3, with 10 positions matching TRBD2. Germline CDR1 reads SGHAT; CDR2 reads FQDESV (reference sequence). CDR3 length: 15 residues. V trimming: 1 base; J trimming: 5 bases; junction bases outside the gene matches: 3. The CDR3 sequence is CASSLELAGRDTQYF. The CDR3 DNA is TGTGCCAGCAGCTTAGAACTAGCGGGACGAGATACGCAGTATTTT.

The chain combines TRBV5-5 with TRBJ2-7; no definite D call. The CDR3 covers 12 residues. Germline V gives CDR1 SGHKS, CDR2 YYEKEE (reference sequence). V was cut by 4 bases and J by 3 bases, with 8 bases left in between. DNA of the CDR3: TGTGCCAGCAGCCCCAACATCTACGAGCAGTACTTC. It translates to CASSPNIYEQYF.

This chain joins TRBV11-1 and TRBJ2-7; 11 nucleotides match TRBD1. The CDR3 is 15 amino acids. The ends lost 3 bases at V and 4 bases at J; junction bases unmatched: 5. The germline CDR1 and CDR2 sequences are SGHAT and FQDESV (reference sequence). The chain's CDR3 is CASSFGQGATYEQYF. The CDR3 nucleotides are TGTGCCAGCAGCTTTGGACAGGGGGCCACGTACGAGCAGTACTTC.

The rearrangement links TRBV5-6 to TRBJ1-4, with a possible D match to TRBD1 (6 bases). Trimming removed 1 base at V and 4 bases at J, with 8 bases between. The germline V gene encodes CDR1 SGHDT and CDR2 YYEEEE. CDR3 size: 14 residues. The CDR3 DNA sequence: TGTGCCAGCAGCTTGAAGGGGGATAATGAAAAACTGTTTTTT. As protein: CASSLKGDNEKLFF.

The chain couples TRBV3-1 (or the pseudogene TRBV3-2) to TRBJ1-1, with D unresolved. V was shortened by 0 bases and J by 1 base, with 6 bases between the two germline ends. Germline CDR1 and CDR2: LGHDT and YNNKEL (reference sequence). The CDR3 runs 14 residues. The CDR3 reads CASSQDWQNTEAFF. The CDR3 region has the DNA TGTGCCAGCAGCCAAGATTGGCAGAACACTGAAGCTTTCTTT.

The CDR3 sequence is CASRPGHGNTEAFF. The CDR3 DNA is TGTGCCAGCAGACCGGGACACGGGAACACTGAAGCTTTCTTT. This chain links TRBV5-4 with TRBJ1-1, with D maybe TRBD1 (6 bases). This CDR3 spans 14 amino acids. The V gene's germline CDR1 is SGHNT and CDR2 YYREEE (reference sequence). V was cut by 5 bases and J by 1 base, with 12 bases left in between.

This chain links TRBV12-3 or TRBV12-4 with TRBJ1-5, with D maybe TRBD1 (5 bases). Trimming took 6 bases from V and 3 from J, leaving 9 bases between them. This CDR3 region has 13 residues. The CDR3: CASRLQDNQPQHF. CDR3 DNA sequence: TGTGCCAGCAGATTACAGGACAATCAGCCCCAGCATTTT.

This chain links TRBV21-1 with TRBJ2-7; the table calls TRBD1, which could not be checked here. TRBV21-1 is flagged as a pseudogene. This CDR3 has 16 amino acids. CDR3 DNA: TGTGCCAGCAGCAAAGGGATGGGACAGTCGACCTACGAGCAGTACTTC. Protein: CASSKGMGQSTYEQYF.